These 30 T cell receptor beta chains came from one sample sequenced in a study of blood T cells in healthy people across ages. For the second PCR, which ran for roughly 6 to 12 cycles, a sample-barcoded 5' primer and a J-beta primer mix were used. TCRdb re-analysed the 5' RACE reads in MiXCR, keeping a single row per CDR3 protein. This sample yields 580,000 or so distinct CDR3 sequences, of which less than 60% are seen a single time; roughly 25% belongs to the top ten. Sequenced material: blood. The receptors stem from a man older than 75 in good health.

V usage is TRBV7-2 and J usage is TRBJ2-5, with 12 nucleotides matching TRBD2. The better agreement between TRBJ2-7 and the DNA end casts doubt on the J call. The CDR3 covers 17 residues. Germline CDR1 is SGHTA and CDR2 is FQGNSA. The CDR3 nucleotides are TGTGCCAGCAGCCCCCCCTCCCTAGCGGGAGGGCTTTCCGAGCAGTACTTC. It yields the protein CASSPPSLAGGLSEQYF.

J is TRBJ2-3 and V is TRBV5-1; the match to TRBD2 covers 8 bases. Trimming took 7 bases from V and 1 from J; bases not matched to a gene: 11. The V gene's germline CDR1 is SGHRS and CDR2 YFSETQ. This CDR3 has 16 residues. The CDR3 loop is CASCPRAAGGTDTQYF. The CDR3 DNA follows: TGCGCCAGCTGCCCCAGAGCAGCGGGGGGCACAGATACGCAGTATTTT.

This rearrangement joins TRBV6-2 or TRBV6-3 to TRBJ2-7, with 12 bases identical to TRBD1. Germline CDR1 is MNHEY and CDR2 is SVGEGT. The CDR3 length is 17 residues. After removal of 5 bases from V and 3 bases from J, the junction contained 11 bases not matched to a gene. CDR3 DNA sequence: TGTGCCAGCAGTCCACACCCCGGGACAGGGGGCCGCTACGAGCAGTACTTC. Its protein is CASSPHPGTGGRYEQYF.

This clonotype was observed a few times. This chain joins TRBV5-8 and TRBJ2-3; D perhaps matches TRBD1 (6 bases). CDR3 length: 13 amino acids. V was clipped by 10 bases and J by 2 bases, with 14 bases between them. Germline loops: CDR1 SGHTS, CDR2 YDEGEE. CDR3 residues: CALRTDFTDTQYF. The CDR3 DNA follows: TGTGCCCTACGGACAGACTTCACAGATACGCAGTATTTT.

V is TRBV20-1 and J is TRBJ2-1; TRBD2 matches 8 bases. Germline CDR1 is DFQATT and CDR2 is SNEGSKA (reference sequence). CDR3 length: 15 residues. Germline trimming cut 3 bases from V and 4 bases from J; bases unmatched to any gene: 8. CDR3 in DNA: TGCAGTGCTAGGTCTGCGGGAGGACGGTACAATGAGCAGTTCTTC. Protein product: CSARSAGGRYNEQFF.

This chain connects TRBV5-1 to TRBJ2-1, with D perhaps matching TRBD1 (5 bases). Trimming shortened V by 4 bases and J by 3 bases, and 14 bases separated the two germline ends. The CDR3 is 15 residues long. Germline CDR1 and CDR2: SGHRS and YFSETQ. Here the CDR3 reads CASSIQGAIYNEQFF. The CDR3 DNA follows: TGCGCCAGCAGCATCCAGGGCGCCATCTACAATGAGCAGTTCTTC.

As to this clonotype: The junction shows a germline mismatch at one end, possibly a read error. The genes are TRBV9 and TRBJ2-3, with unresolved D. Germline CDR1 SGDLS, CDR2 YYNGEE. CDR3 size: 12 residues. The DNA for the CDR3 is TGTGCCAGCAGCGTAGATTGGGATAAGCAGTATTTT. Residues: CASSVDWDKQYF.

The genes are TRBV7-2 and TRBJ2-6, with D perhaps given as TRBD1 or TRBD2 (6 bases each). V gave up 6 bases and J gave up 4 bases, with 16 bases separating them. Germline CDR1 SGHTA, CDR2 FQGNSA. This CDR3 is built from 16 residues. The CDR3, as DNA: TGTGCCAGCAGTGGAGGTCGGGGGCTAGGGGCCAACGTCCTGACTTTC. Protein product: CASSGGRGLGANVLTF. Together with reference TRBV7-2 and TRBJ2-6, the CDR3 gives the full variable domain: GAGVSQSPSNKVTEKGKDVELRCDPISGHTALYWYRQSLGQGLEFLIYFQGNSAPDKSGLPSDRFSAERTGGSVSTLTIQRTQQEDSAVYLCASSGGRGLGANVLTFGAGSRLTVL.

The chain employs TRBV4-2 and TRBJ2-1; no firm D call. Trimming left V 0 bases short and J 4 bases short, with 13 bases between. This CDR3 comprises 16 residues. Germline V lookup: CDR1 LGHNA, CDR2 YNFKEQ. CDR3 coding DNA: TGTGCCAGCAGCCAAGAAAGAACTAACGCGTACAATGAGCAGTTCTTC. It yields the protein CASSQERTNAYNEQFF.

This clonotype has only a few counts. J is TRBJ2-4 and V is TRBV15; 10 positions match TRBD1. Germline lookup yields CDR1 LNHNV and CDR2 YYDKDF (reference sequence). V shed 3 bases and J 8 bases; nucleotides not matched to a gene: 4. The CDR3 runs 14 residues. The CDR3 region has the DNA TGTGCCACCAGCAGGACAGGGGGCTCAGACATTCAGTACTTC. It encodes CATSRTGGSDIQYF.

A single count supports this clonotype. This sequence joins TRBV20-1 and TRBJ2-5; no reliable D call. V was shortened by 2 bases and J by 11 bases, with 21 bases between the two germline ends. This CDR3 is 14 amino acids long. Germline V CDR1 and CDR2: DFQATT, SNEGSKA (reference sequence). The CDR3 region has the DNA TGCAGTGCTAGAAAAGACGCGGCCTGGAATGAGCAGTACTTC. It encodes CSARKDAAWNEQYF.

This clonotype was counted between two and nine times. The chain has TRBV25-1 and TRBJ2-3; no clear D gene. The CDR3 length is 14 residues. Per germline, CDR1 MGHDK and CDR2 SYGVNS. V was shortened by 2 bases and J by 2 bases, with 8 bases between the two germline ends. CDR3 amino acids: CASSEGRVTDTQYF. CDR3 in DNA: TGTGCCAGCAGTGAAGGAAGGGTCACAGATACGCAGTATTTT.

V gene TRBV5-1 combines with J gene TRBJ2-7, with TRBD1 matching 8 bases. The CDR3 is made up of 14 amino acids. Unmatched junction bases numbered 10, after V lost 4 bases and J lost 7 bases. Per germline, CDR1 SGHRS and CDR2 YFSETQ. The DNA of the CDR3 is TGCGCCAGCAGCCTGAGGACAGGGCCTAGGGAGCAGTACTTC. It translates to CASSLRTGPREQYF.

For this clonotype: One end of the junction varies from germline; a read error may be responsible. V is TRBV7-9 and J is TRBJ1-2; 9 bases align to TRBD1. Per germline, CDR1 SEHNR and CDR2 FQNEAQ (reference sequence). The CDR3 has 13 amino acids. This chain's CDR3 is CASTGTGTGGHTF. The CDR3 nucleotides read TGTGCCAGCACCGGGACAGGGACGGGTGGCCACACCTTC.

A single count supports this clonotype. CDR3 amino acids: CASSLGRRHNEQFF. The CDR3 DNA reads TGTGCCAGCAGTTTAGGACGTCGCCACAATGAGCAGTTCTTC. V usage is TRBV6-2 or TRBV6-3 and J usage is TRBJ2-1; D is unresolved. Trimming took off 4 bases at V and 5 bases at J, with 12 bases between the two ends. Germline values: CDR1 MNHEY, CDR2 SVGEGT. The CDR3 has 14 residues.

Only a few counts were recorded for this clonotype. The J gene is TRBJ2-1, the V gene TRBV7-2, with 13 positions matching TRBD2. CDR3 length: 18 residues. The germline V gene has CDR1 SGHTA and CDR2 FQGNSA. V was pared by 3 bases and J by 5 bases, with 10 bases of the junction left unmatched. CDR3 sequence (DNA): TGTGCCAGCAGCTTCAGAGTACTAGCGGGAGGGCAGAACAATGAGCAGTTCTTC. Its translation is CASSFRVLAGGQNNEQFF.

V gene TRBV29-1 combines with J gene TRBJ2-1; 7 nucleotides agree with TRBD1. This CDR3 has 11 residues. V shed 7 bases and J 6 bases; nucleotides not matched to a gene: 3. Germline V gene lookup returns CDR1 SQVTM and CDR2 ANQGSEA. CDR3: CSGDRANEQFF. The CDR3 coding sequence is TGCAGCGGAGACAGGGCCAATGAGCAGTTCTTC.

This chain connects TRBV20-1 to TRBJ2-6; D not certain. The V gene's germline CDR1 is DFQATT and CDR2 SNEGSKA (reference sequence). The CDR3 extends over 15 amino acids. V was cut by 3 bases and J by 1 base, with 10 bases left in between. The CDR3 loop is CSAREPKSGANVLTF. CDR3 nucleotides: TGCAGTGCTAGGGAACCGAAATCTGGGGCCAACGTCCTGACTTTC.

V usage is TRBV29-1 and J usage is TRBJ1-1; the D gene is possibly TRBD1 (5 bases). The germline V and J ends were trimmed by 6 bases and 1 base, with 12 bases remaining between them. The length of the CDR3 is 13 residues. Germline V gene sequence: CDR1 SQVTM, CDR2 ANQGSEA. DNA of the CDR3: TGCAGCGTCACCGGGACGGGGAACACTGAAGCTTTCTTT. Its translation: CSVTGTGNTEAFF.

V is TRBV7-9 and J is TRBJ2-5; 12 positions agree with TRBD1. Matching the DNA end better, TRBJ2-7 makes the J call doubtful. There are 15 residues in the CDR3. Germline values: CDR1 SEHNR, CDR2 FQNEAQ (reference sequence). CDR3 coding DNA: TGTGCCAGCAGGCCGGGACAGGGGGCGATTTACGAGCAGTACTTC. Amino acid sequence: CASRPGQGAIYEQYF.

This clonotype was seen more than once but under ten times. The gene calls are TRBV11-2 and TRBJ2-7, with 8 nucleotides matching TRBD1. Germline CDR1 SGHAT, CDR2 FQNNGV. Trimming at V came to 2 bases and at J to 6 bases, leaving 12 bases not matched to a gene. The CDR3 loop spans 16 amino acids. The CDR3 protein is CASSLPKTGEMGEQYF. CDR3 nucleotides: TGTGCCAGCAGCTTACCCAAGACAGGGGAGATGGGCGAGCAGTACTTC.

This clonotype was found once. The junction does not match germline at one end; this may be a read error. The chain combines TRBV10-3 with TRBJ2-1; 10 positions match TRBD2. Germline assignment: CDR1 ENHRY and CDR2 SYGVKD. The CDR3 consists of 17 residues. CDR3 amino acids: CAISSGRLAGERNGQFF. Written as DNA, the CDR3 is TGTGCCATCAGTTCCGGCCGCCTAGCGGGAGAAAGGAATGGGCAGTTCTTC.

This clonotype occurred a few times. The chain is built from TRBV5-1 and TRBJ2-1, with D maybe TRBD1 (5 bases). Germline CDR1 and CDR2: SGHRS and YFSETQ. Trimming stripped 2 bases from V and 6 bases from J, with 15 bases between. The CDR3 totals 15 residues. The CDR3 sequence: CASSFNLGRVNEQFF. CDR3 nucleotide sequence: TGCGCCAGCAGCTTTAATCTGGGCAGGGTCAATGAGCAGTTCTTC.

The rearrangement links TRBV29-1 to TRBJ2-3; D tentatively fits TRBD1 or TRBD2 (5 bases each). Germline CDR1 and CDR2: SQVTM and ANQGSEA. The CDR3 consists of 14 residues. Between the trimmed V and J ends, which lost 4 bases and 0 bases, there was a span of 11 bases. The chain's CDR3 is CSVARGSSTDTQYF. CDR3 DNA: TGCAGCGTTGCTCGGGGCTCTAGCACAGATACGCAGTATTTT.

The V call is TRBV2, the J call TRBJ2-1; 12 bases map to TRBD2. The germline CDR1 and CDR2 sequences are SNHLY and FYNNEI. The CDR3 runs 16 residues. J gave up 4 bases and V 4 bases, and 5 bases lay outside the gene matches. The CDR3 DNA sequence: TGTGCCAGCAGTGGCACTAGCGGGGGGAATTACAATGAGCAGTTCTTC. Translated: CASSGTSGGNYNEQFF.

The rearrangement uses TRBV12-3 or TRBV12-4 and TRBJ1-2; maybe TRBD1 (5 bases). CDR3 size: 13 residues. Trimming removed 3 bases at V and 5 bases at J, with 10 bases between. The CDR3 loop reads CASSLGREYGYTF. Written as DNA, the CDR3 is TGTGCCAGCAGTTTGGGCAGGGAATATGGCTACACCTTC.

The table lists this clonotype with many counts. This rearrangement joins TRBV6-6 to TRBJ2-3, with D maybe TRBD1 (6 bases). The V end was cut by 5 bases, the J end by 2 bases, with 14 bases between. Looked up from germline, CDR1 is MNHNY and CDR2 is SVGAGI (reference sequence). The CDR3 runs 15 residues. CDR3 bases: TGTGCCAGCAGTGGACAGATGGCCGACACAGATACGCAGTATTTT. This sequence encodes CASSGQMADTDTQYF.

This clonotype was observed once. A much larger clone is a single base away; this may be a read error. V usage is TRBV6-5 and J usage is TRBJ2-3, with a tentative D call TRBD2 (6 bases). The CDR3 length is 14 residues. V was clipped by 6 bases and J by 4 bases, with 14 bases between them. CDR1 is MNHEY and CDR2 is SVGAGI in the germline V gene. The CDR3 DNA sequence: TGTGCCAGCAGCCGCCTGGGGGACTCAGATACGCAGTATTTT. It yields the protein CASSRLGDSDTQYF.

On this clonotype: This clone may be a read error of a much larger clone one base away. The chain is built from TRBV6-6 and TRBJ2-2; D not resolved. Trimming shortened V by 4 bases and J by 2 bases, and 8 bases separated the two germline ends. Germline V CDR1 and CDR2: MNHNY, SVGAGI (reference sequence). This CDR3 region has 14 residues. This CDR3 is CASSFGGNTGELFF. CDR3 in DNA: TGTGCCAGCAGTTTCGGCGGAAACACCGGGGAGCTGTTTTTT.

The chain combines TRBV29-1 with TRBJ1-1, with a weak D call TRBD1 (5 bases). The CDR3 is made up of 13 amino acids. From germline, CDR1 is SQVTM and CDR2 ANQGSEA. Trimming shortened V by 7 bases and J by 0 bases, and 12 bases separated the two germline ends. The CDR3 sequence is CSAQWGLNTEAFF. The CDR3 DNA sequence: TGCAGCGCCCAATGGGGACTGAACACTGAAGCTTTCTTT.